This T cell receptor beta chain was identified in a study of human T cells and chemical hapten exposure. This clonotype showed up just a few times. TCRdb analysed the RACE reads with MiXCR anew, one entry per CDR3 protein. The data contain tens of thousands of distinct CDR3 sequences, approximately 13% of them seen just once; the ten biggest clones take up roughly 5.7%. This CDR3 comprises 16 residues. Unmatched junction bases numbered 8, after V lost 5 bases and J lost 0 bases. The germline V gene encodes CDR1 SGHAT and CDR2 FQNNGV. Time point denoted: pre-sensitization, week 0. As to treatment: therapeutic diphenylcyclopropenone sensitization with weekly scalp DPC.

The input for sequencing was whole blood, taken in connection with sensitization to the hapten diphenylcyclopropenone (DPC). The sequence was obtained from a woman aged 25-40 years with alopecia areata. Some clones in this sample may be carry-over from other donors' samples. The V call is TRBV11-2, the J call TRBJ2-5; 8 bases are shared with TRBD2. The CDR3 nucleotides read TGTGCCAGCAGCGCCCGGACTAGCAGACACCAAGAGACCCAGTACTTC. Translated: CASSARTSRHQETQYF.